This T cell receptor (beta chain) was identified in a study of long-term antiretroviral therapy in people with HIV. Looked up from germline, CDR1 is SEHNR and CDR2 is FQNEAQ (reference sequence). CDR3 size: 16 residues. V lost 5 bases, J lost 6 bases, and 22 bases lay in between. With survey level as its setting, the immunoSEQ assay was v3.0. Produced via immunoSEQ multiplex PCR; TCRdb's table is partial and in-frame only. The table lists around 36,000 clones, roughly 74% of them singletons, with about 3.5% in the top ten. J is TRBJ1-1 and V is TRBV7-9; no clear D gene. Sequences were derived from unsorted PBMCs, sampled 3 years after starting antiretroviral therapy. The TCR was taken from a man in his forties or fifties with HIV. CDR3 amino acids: CASSKSGGPWLSEAFF. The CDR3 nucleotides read TGTGCCAGCAGCAAATCGGGAGGGCCTTGGTTATCTGAAGCTTTCTTT.